This T cell receptor beta chain stems from a study of T cells in Graves' hyperthyroidism and ophthalmopathy. Notes on the study in general: Most thyroid clonotypes with frequency above 0.001 were detected in blood.

This clonotype was observed at least ten times. Antigen: not known. The CDR3 spans 14 residues. Germline V lookup: CDR1 LGHNA, CDR2 YNFKEQ. Deletions cut 3 bases from V and 2 bases from J, with 11 bases between. No progression to ophthalmopathy during 18 months of follow-up defined stable disease. Uncontrolled infection, other autoimmune disease, pregnancy or lactation led to exclusion. Thyroid ultrasound and orbital computed tomography, with clinical symptoms and serum thyroxine and TRAb, informed diagnoses. Amplification of TCR beta CDR3 regions used RNA as the template. A first-round RT-PCR of the TCR CDR3 used the HTBI primer set. TCRdb reanalysed the multiplex PCR reads using MiXCR and keeps one entry per CDR3 protein. The sample has under 450,000 distinct CDR3 sequences; less than 20% are singletons.

The sample comprised blood. The V gene is TRBV4-2, the J gene TRBJ2-7, with TRBD2 as a possible D gene (5 bases). This TCR was sampled from a woman aged 18-29 years with Graves' hyperthyroidism. The CDR3 sequence is CASSQRTVAYEQYF. CDR3 nucleotides: TGTGCCAGCAGCCAGAGGACTGTCGCCTACGAGCAGTACTTC.